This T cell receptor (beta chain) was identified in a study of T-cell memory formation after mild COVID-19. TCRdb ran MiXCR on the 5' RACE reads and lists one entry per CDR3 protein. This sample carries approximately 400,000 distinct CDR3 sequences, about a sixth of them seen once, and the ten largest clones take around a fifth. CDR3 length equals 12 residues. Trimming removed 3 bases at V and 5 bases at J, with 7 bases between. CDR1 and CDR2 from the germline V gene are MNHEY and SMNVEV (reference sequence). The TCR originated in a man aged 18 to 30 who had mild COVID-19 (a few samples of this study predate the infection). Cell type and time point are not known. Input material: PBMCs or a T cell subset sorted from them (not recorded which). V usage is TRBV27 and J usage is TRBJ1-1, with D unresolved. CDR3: CASSFIGTEAFF. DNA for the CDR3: TGTGCCAGCAGTTTTATTGGGACTGAAGCTTTCTTT.